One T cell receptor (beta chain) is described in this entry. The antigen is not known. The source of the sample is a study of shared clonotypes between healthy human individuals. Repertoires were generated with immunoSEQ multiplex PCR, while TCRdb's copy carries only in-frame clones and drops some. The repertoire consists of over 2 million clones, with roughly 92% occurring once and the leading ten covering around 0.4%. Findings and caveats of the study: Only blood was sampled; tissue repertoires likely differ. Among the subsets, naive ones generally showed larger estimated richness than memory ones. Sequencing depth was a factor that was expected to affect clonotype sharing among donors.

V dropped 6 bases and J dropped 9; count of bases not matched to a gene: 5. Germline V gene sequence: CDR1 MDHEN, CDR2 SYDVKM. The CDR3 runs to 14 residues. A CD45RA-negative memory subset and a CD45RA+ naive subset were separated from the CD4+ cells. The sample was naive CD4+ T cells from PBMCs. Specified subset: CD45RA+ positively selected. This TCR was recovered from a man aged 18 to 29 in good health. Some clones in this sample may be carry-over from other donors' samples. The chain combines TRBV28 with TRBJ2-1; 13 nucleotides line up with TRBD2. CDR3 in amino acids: CASSRGLAGAEQFF. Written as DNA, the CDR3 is TGTGCCAGCAGCCGAGGACTAGCGGGAGCTGAGCAGTTCTTC.